This TCR beta chain was sequenced during a study of shared clonotypes between healthy human individuals. At a deep level, the assay was run. Method: immunoSEQ multiplex PCR; TCRdb's copy keeps in-frame clones and lacks some. This sample carries some 2,100,000 clones, 90% to 96% of them seen once, and the ten largest clones take less than 0.15%. As regards this clone: The antigen remains undetermined.

Study findings and constraints: Investigators expected sequencing depth to affect clonotype sharing among donors.

This TCR was recovered from a man younger than 30 in good health. The sample taken for sequencing was naive CD4+ T cells sorted from blood. The subset denotes: CD45RA+ positively selected.

The CDR3 loop reads CASSLSSAPGNTIYF. The CDR3, as DNA: TGCGCCAGCAGCTTGTCGTCCGCACCAGGAAACACCATATATTTT. The rearrangement links TRBV5-1 to TRBJ1-3; D gene unclear. Per germline, CDR1 SGHRS and CDR2 YFSETQ. The CDR3 has 15 residues. Trimming left V 1 base short and J 4 bases short, with 12 bases between.